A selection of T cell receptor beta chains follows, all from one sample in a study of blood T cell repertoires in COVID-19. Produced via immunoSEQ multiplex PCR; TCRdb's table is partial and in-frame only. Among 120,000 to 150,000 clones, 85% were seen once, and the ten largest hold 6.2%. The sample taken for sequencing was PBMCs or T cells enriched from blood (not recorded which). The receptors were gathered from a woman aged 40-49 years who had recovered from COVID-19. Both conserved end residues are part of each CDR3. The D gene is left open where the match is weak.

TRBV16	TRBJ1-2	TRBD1	CASSQAGQGYGYTF
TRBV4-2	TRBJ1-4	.	CASSQQTGPNEKLFF
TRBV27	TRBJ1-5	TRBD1	CASSLGQGNQPQHF
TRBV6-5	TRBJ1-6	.	CASKETANSPLHF
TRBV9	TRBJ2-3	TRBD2	CASSSRAGGPTDTQYF
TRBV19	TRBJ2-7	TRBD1	CASTIREGAYYEQYF
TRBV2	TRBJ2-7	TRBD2	CASSESVGLAGAYEQYF
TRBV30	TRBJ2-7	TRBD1	CAWSGGQGVYEQYF
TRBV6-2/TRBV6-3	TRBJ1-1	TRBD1	CASSQGQGGETEAFF
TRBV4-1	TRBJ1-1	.	CASSQMGGGNTEAFF
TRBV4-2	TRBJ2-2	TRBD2	CASSHQTSGGNTGELFF
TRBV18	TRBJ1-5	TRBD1	CASSSQGAGNQPQHF
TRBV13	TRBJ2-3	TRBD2	CASSGGTSGGDRTDTQYF
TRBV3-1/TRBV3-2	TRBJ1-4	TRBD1	CASSPITGGSEKLFF
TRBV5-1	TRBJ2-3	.	CASSLVQSTDTQYF
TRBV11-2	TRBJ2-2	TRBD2	CASIPGAGTRNTGELFF
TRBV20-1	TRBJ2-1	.	CSARGTEEQFF
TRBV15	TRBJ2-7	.	CATSRDPLNEQYF
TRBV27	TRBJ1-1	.	CASSWTANLNTEAFF
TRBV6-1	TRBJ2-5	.	CASSEGGAYQETQYF
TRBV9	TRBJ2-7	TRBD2	CASSPGGYEQYF
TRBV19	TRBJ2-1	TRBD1	CASSAPGTGRNEQFF
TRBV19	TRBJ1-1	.	CASSNGRGGFAEAFF
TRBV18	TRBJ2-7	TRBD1	CASSPSPDRGHYF
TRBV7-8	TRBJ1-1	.	CASSPRRVAQAAFF
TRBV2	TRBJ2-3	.	CASIRESTDTQYF
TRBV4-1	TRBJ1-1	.	CASSQARGMNTEAFF
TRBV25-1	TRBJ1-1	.	CASSEYRTRRGDFAFF
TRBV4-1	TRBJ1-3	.	CASSQDKGVGNTIYF
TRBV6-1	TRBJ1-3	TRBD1	CASSAQGVPSGNTIYF
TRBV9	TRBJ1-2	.	CASTLIQGAGGYTF
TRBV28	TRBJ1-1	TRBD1	CASSFGLPPRQGAMNTEAFF
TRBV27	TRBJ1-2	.	CASRAGALGGYTF
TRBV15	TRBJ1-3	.	CATSSRESGNTIYF
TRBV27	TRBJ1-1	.	CASGDTGAFF
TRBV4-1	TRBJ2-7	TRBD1	CASSLQGDLREQYF
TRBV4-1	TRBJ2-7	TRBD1	CASSPDRGHSYEQYF
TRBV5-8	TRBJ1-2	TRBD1	CASSVTGGYGYTF
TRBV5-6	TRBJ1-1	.	CASSLSLTGNTEAFF
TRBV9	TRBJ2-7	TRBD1	CASRVGDRGPYEQYF
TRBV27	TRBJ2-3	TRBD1	CASTRTGTDTQYF
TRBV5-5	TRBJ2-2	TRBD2	CASTRLAGTGELFF
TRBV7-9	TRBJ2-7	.	CASSLNPGSYEQYF
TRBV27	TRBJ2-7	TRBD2	CASSLYPSGRGYEQYF
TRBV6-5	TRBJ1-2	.	CASSSRGGGYTF
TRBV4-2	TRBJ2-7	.	CASSQGGTYEQYF